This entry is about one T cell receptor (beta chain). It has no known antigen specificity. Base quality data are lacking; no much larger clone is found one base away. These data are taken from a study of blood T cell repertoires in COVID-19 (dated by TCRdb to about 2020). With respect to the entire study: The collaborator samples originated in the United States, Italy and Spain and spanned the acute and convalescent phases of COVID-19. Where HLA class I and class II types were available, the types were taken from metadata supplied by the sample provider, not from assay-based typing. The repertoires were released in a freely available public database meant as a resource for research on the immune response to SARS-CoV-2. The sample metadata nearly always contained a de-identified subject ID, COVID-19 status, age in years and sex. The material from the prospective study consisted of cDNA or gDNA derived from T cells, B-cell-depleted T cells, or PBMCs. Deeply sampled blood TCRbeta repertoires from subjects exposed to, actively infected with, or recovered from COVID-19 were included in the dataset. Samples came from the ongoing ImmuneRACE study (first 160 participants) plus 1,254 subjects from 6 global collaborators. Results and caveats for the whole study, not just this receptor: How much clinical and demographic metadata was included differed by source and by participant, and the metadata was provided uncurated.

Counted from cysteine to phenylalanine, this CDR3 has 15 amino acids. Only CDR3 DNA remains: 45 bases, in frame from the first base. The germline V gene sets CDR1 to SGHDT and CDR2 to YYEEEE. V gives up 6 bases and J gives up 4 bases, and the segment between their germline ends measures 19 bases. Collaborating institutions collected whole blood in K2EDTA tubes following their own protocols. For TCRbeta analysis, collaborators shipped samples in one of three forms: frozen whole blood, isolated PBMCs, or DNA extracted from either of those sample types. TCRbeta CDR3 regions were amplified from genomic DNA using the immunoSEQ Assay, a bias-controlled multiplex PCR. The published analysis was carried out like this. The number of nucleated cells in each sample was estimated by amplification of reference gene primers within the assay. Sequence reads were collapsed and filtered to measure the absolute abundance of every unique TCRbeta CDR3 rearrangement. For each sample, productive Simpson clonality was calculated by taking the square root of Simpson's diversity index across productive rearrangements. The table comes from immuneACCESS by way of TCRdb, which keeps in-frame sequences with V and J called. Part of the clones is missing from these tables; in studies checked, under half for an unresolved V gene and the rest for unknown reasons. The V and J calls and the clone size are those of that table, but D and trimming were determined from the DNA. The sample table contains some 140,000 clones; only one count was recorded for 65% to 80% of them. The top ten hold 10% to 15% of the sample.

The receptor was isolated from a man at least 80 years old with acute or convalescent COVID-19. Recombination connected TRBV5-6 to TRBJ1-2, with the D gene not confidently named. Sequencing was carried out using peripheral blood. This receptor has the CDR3 CASTQGPQGGYGYTF. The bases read TGTGCCAGCACCCAAGGACCCCAAGGAGGCTATGGCTACACCTTC.